The 15 T cell receptor beta chains below were found in one sample sequenced in a study of blood T cell repertoires in COVID-19. Data came from immunoSEQ multiplex PCR; TCRdb stores just in-frame clones and leaves some out. Here the sample spans 270,000 or so clones, under 90% being singletons. The material sequenced was peripheral blood. These receptors were taken from a woman between 55 and 75 years old with active or convalescent COVID-19.

J is TRBJ2-5 and V is TRBV7-9; TRBD2 is a possible D gene (6 bases). The CDR3 is 14 residues long. Trimming left V 1 base short and J 5 bases short, with 11 bases between. In germline, CDR1 is SEHNR, CDR2 FQNEAQ (reference sequence). In DNA form, the CDR3 reads TGTGCCAGCAGCTTAGGGGCGGGGTCGGAGACCCAGTACTTC. It translates to CASSLGAGSETQYF.

This chain joins TRBV7-9 and TRBJ1-4; 9 bases map to TRBD1. J was trimmed by 6 bases and V by 3 bases; bases with no gene match: 8. The V gene's germline CDR1 is SEHNR and CDR2 FQNEAQ (reference sequence). The CDR3 totals 16 residues. Here the CDR3 DNA reads TGTGCCAGCAGCTTTTGGGTGAGGACAGGGGATGAAAAACTGTTTTTT. Translating gives CASSFWVRTGDEKLFF.

This chain connects TRBV20-1 to TRBJ1-5; perhaps TRBD1 as D (6 bases). CDR1 DFQATT and CDR2 SNEGSKA come from the germline V gene (reference sequence). There are 14 residues in the CDR3. V dropped 3 bases and J dropped 2 bases, with 11 bases sitting between them. CDR3 nucleotide sequence: TGCAGTGCTAGTCTGGCAGGGGGCAATCAGCCCCAGCATTTT. Protein product: CSASLAGGNQPQHF.

The rearrangement joins TRBV9 to TRBJ1-1, with unresolved D. From germline, CDR1 is SGDLS and CDR2 YYNGEE. This CDR3 spans 12 amino acids. V lost 4 bases to trimming and J lost 5 bases, with 9 bases between them. The CDR3 DNA is TGTGCCAGCAGCCTACACGGGACTGAAGCTTTCTTT. It yields the protein CASSLHGTEAFF.

This chain links TRBV19 with TRBJ1-1; D possibly corresponds to TRBD1 (5 bases). This CDR3 has 13 amino acids. Trimming removed 0 bases at V and 6 bases at J, with 8 bases between. The V gene's germline CDR1 is LNHDA and CDR2 SQIVND (reference sequence). The CDR3 is CASSIDRGAEAFF. The CDR3 DNA reads as TGTGCCAGTAGTATAGATCGGGGGGCTGAAGCTTTCTTT.

The gene calls are TRBV10-2 and TRBJ2-3, with unresolved D. Germline V gives CDR1 WSHSY, CDR2 SAAADI. The V and J ends lost 6 bases and 4 bases respectively, with 26 bases between them. The CDR3 sequence is 18 residues long. CDR3: CASRRMAESTTSADTQYF. CDR3 in DNA: TGCGCCAGCAGGAGGATGGCGGAAAGTACTACCTCCGCAGATACGCAGTATTTT.

The V gene is TRBV7-9, the J gene TRBJ2-2; no clear D gene. The germline V gene encodes CDR1 SEHNR and CDR2 FQNEAQ (reference sequence). Trimming removed 3 bases from V and 8 bases from J, with 10 bases in between. The CDR3 totals 13 residues. The CDR3 spells CASSFLLPGELFF. The CDR3 DNA reads as TGTGCCAGCAGCTTTCTTCTACCGGGGGAGCTGTTTTTT.

This chain joins TRBV7-2 and TRBJ1-1; D remains unclear. Per germline, CDR1 SGHTA and CDR2 FQGNSA. The V end lost 1 base, the J end lost 11 bases, and 17 bases lay between the germline ends. The CDR3 is 14 amino acids. The CDR3 region is CASSLEVAGLYAFF. Written as DNA, the CDR3 is TGTGCCAGCAGCTTAGAGGTGGCAGGACTGTATGCTTTCTTT.

V and J are TRBV4-2 and TRBJ2-2, with no clear D. V was pared by 1 base and J by 1 base, with 4 bases between. Germline values: CDR1 LGHNA, CDR2 YNFKEQ. CDR3 length: 14 residues. As DNA, the CDR3 is TGTGCCAGCAGCCAAGGAGAGAACACCGGGGAGCTGTTTTTT. Translated, it gives CASSQGENTGELFF.

CDR3 region: CASSSPDWGQAYSPLHF. CDR3 nucleotide sequence: TGTGCCAGCAGTTCACCCGATTGGGGACAGGCCTATTCACCCCTCCACTTT. The chain joins TRBV28 to TRBJ1-6; 8 bases fit TRBD1. Losses at the gene ends were 4 bases for V and 8 bases for J; bases not matched to a gene: 13. The CDR3 consists of 17 residues. The germline V gene has CDR1 MDHEN and CDR2 SYDVKM.

The chain employs TRBV20-1 and TRBJ2-5; D uncertain. Trimming stripped 7 bases from V and 4 bases from J, with 7 bases between. This CDR3 has 10 amino acids. Germline V gives CDR1 DFQATT, CDR2 SNEGSKA (reference sequence). Here the CDR3 DNA reads TGCAGTGTTTACGGAGAGACCCAGTACTTC. Translating it yields CSVYGETQYF.

The rearrangement uses TRBV14 and TRBJ2-1; the D gene is possibly TRBD2 (5 bases). The germline V and J ends were trimmed by 4 bases and 3 bases, with 7 bases remaining between them. The CDR3 is 13 amino acids. Looked up from germline, CDR1 is SGHDN and CDR2 is FVKESK. The CDR3 here is CASSRGVYNEQFF. CDR3 bases: TGTGCCAGCAGCCGGGGAGTCTACAATGAGCAGTTCTTC.

The rearrangement joins TRBV7-2 to TRBJ2-5, with 7 positions matching TRBD1. The germline gives CDR1 SGHTA, CDR2 FQGNSA. The J segment lost 2 bases and the V segment lost 4 bases, leaving 7 bases of the junction unmatched. This CDR3 region has 15 residues. This chain's CDR3 is CASSWDRSSQETQYF. The CDR3 bases are TGTGCCAGCAGCTGGGACAGATCATCTCAAGAGACCCAGTACTTC.

This chain connects TRBV5-1 to TRBJ2-6; tentative D call: TRBD1 (5 bases). The CDR3 spans 15 residues. Per the germline V gene, CDR1 is SGHRS and CDR2 is YFSETQ. The V end was cut by 6 bases, the J end by 0 bases, with 10 bases between. This chain's CDR3 is CASKDSSSGANVLTF. In DNA, the CDR3 is TGCGCCAGCAAAGACAGTTCCTCTGGGGCCAACGTCCTGACTTTC.

The rearrangement links TRBV7-2 to TRBJ2-2; TRBD1 is a possible D gene (7 bases). CDR3 size: 16 residues. Per germline, CDR1 SGHTA and CDR2 FQGNSA. V lost 10 bases, J lost 0 bases, and 18 bases lay in between. CDR3 in DNA: TGTGCCACAGAAAAAGGGGGGACAGCGAACACCGGGGAGCTGTTTTTT. It codes for CATEKGGTANTGELFF.